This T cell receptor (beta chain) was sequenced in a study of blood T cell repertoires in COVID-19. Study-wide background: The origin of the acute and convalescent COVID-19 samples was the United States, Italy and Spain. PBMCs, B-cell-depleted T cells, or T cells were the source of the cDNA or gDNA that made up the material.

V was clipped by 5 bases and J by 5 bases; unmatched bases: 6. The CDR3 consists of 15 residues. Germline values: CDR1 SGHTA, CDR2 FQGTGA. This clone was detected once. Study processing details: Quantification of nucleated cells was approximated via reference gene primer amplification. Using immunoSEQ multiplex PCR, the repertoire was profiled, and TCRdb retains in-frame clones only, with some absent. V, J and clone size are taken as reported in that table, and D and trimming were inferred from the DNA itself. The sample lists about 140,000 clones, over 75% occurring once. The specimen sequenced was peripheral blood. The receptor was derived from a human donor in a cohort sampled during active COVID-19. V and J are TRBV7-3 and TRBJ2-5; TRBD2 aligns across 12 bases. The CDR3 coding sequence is TGTGCCAGCAGCCCCAGTGGGACTAGCGGGGAGACCCAGTACTTC. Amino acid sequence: CASSPSGTSGETQYF.